This T cell receptor (beta chain) was sequenced in a study of CD4+ T cells in melanoma (dated 2022 in TCRdb). For the wider study: Neoantigen-specific CD4+ T cells in human melanoma were what the study investigated.

The donors were melanoma patients. This clone has just a few counts. The target of this receptor is not known. No per-base quality is available; no much larger clone lies one base away. What the work shows at the level of the full study, not this receptor alone: According to the report, neoantigen-specific CD4+ T cells in melanoma displayed diverse differentiation states. Neoantigen-specific CD4+ T cells were reported to be correlated with the function of CD8+ T cells, macrophages and B cells.

The library was built by means of the immunoSEQ multiplex PCR assay. TCRdb's version of the immuneACCESS table is confined to in-frame rearrangements and falls short of the full clone set. An unresolved V gene accounts for under half of the shortfall where checked; the remainder is of unknown origin. The sample profile shows about 54,000 clones; roughly two thirds of them were found once. The top ten hold about 5% of the sample. The CDR3 covers 13 residues, taking in both the cysteine and the phenylalanine. The kept DNA is CDR3 alone, 39 bases in frame from the first base. Between the V and J ends, shortened by 4 bases and 3 bases respectively, the junction contains 10 bases. The germline V gene (reference sequence) sets CDR1 to SGHNT and CDR2 to YYREEE.

This sequence was found in a human donor with melanoma. Here the chain combines TRBV5-4 and TRBJ1-1; the D segment cannot be called with confidence. The specimen was tumor tissue. The DNA sequence is given as TGTGCCAGCAGCGGCGGGCTTGACACTGAAGCTTTCTTT. It translates as CASSGGLDTEAFF.